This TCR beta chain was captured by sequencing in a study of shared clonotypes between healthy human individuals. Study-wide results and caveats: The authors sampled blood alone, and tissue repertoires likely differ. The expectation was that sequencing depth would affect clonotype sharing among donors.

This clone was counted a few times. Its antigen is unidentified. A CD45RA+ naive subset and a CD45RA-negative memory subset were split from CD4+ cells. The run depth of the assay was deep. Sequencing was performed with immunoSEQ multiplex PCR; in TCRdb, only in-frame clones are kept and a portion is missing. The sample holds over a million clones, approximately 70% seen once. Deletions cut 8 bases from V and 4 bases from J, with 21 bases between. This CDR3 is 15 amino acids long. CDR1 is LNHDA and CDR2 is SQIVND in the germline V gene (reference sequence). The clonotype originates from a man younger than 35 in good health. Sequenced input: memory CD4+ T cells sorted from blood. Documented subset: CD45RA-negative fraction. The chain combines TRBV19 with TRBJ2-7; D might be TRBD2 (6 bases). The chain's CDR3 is CASGRGAGSPYEQYF. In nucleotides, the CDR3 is TGTGCCAGTGGGCGGGGAGCGGGCTCTCCTTACGAGCAGTACTTC.